The next 5 T cell receptor beta chains were all read from a single sample in a study of T-cell memory formation after mild COVID-19. TCRdb re-called the 5' RACE reads through MiXCR, storing one row per CDR3 protein. The top ten clones hold 2.1% of a sample with about 250,000 distinct CDR3 sequences, 15% of them seen once. Sequencing used PBMCs or a T cell subset sorted from them (not recorded which). The receptors here all came from an adult woman who had mild COVID-19 (a few samples of this study predate the infection). Cell type and time point are not known.

This rearrangement joins TRBV7-6 to TRBJ2-6; 9 nucleotides agree with TRBD1. This CDR3 comprises 18 residues. Losses at the gene ends were 5 bases for V and 2 bases for J; bases not matched to a gene: 10. CDR1 and CDR2 (germline): SGHVS, FNYEAQ. CDR3 protein: CASSLGGQGSPGANVLTF. The CDR3 DNA is TGTGCCAGCAGCCTAGGGGGACAGGGATCCCCTGGGGCCAACGTCCTGACTTTC.

This clonotype was observed a handful of times. This chain connects TRBV3-1 to TRBJ1-2; D possibly corresponds to TRBD1 (5 bases). Trimming took off 0 bases at V and 13 bases at J, with 12 bases between the two ends. This CDR3 region has 12 residues. Germline V gene sequence: CDR1 LGHDT, CDR2 YNNKEL (reference sequence). CDR3 in DNA: TGTGCCAGCAGCCAAGAGGCGGGGGGAGCCACCTTC. Amino acids: CASSQEAGGATF.

A few counts support this clonotype. The chain links TRBV12-3 or TRBV12-4 to TRBJ2-7, with TRBD1 matching 7 bases. The junction had 8 bases not matched to a gene; V was cut back by 5 bases and J by 4 bases. The CDR3 loop spans 14 amino acids. CDR3 DNA: TGTGCCAGCAGTCCACAGGGGATGGGGTACGAGCAGTACTTC. Protein sequence: CASSPQGMGYEQYF.

The table lists this clonotype with a few counts. This sequence joins TRBV7-9 and TRBJ1-1, with 7 bases aligning to TRBD1. Germline V gene sequence: CDR1 SEHNR, CDR2 FQNEAQ (reference sequence). The junction had 2 bases not matched to a gene; V was cut back by 3 bases and J by 4 bases. The CDR3 is made up of 13 amino acids. CDR3 coding DNA: TGTGCCAGCAGCTTCGCAGGGGGCACTGAAGCTTTCTTT. Translated: CASSFAGGTEAFF.

This clonotype came up a few times. This chain connects TRBV14 to TRBJ2-1; the match to TRBD2 covers 12 bases. The CDR3 extends over 19 amino acids. Germline trimming cut 0 bases from V and 7 bases from J; bases unmatched to any gene: 13. Per germline, CDR1 SGHDN and CDR2 FVKESK. CDR3 sequence: CASSQEWTSGTRRRNEQFF. CDR3 bases: TGTGCCAGCAGCCAAGAGTGGACTAGCGGGACTCGGAGGAGGAATGAGCAGTTCTTC.